This TCR beta chain emerged from a study of beta chain features in type 1 diabetes. Expressed TCRB transcripts were sequenced, since all the RNA that had been isolated was reverse transcribed. TCRdb keeps only in-frame clones here, not all; method: immunoSEQ multiplex PCR. This sample has around 350,000 clones, with about 12% found just once. Germline CDR1 SGHTA, CDR2 FQGTGA. V was pared by 5 bases and J by 5 bases, with 6 bases of the junction left unmatched. The CDR3 consists of 14 residues. Input material: naive CD4+ T cells from blood. This chain uses TRBV7-3 with TRBJ2-3; 8 bases match TRBD2. The origin of this receptor is a man between 18 and 29 years old in good health. The CDR3 DNA reads as TGTGCCAGCAGCCCGGGGGGGCCGGGAGATACGCAGTATTTT. Translating gives CASSPGGPGDTQYF.